This T cell receptor beta chain was profiled in a study of blood T cell repertoires in COVID-19. Study-level information: COVID-19 samples, acute and convalescent, were from the United States, Italy and Spain. Sample material is recorded as cDNA or gDNA derived from T cells, B-cell-depleted T cells, or PBMCs.

Per germline, CDR1 LNHNV and CDR2 YYDKDF (reference sequence). V was pared by 2 bases and J by 1 base, with 9 bases of the junction left unmatched. The CDR3 length is 18 residues. This clone was counted between two and nine times. As processed by the authors: It was from reference gene primer amplification that nucleated cell counts were estimated. This table comes from immunoSEQ multiplex PCR, and its TCRdb copy is limited to in-frame clones, with some not included. V, J and clone size were drawn from that table, and D and trimming were deduced from the DNA. The profile shows approximately 21,000 clones, roughly four fifths of them singletons.

The chain recombines TRBV15 with TRBJ2-2; 8 nucleotides agree with TRBD1. Sample: peripheral blood. This receptor was identified in a human donor in a cohort sampled during active or convalescent COVID-19. CDR3 in amino acids: CATSRYPSGTGNTGELFF. The CDR3 DNA is TGTGCCACCAGCAGATACCCCTCCGGGACAGGGAACACCGGGGAGCTGTTTTTT. Full variable domain (rest looked up from reference TRBV15 and TRBJ2-2): DAMVIQNPRYQVTQFGKPVTLSCSQTLNHNVMYWYQQKSSQAPKLLFHYYDKDFNNEADTPDNFQSRRPNTSFCFLDIRSPGLGDTAMYLCATSRYPSGTGNTGELFFGEGSRLTVL.